The 10 T cell receptor beta chains listed next were all sequenced from one sample in a study of cytomegalovirus exposure and HLA in healthy donors (dated 2017 in TCRdb). Libraries were made using the immunoSEQ multiplex PCR assay. For the multiplex PCR, a mixture combining 60 forward primers for TCR Vbeta segments and 13 reverse primers for TCR Jbeta segments was used. Sourced from immuneACCESS, this table was stored by TCRdb with only in-frame sequences that have V and J called. A share of the clones is absent; for the studies checked, an unresolved V gene accounts for under half, and the remainder has no known explanation. The sample has about 190,000 clones on record, roughly 80% of them singletons. The biggest ten clones account for over 1.5% of the sample. Sequencing was performed on PBMCs. Receptors originate from a woman aged 18-30 years in good health and CMV-seronegative.

This rearrangement joins TRBV28 to TRBJ1-5; no reliable D call. This CDR3 region has 12 residues. V was shortened by 8 bases and J by 9 bases, with 14 bases between the two germline ends. Germline CDR1 MDHEN, CDR2 SYDVKM. The CDR3 here is CASLMGGGPQHF. The CDR3 region has the DNA TGTGCCAGCTTGATGGGAGGAGGGCCCCAGCATTTT.

This rearrangement joins TRBV25-1 to TRBJ2-7; TRBD2 agrees at 8 bases. V shed 7 bases, J shed 3 bases, and the junction held 17 bases outside the gene matches. This CDR3 contains 17 residues. The V gene's germline CDR1 is MGHDK and CDR2 SYGVNS. The CDR3 DNA is TGTGCCAGCAATCGGGGGGGCTCTCCTTTCATTTACTACGAGCAGTACTTC. Translation: CASNRGGSPFIYYEQYF.

This chain links TRBV4-1 with TRBJ1-5, with unresolved D. Germline CDR1 is MGHRA and CDR2 is YSYEKL. The V gene lost 5 bases and the J gene lost 0 bases, with 8 bases spanning the gap. The CDR3 sequence is 14 residues long. CDR3 loop: CASSSGYSNQPQHF. The CDR3 nucleotides are TGCGCCAGCAGCTCAGGCTATAGCAATCAGCCCCAGCATTTT.

V usage is TRBV19 and J usage is TRBJ2-2; perhaps TRBD1 as D (7 bases). V lost 1 base, J lost 3 bases, and 21 bases lay in between. The germline gives CDR1 LNHDA, CDR2 SQIVND (reference sequence). The CDR3 has 19 residues. CDR3 protein: CASSIALFPTGDYTGELFF. DNA of the CDR3: TGTGCCAGTAGTATAGCCCTTTTCCCAACAGGGGACTACACCGGGGAGCTGTTTTTT.

With regard to this clone: Different DNA sequences within this sample yield the same CDR3. The chain employs TRBV9 and TRBJ2-3, with unresolved D. V gave up 4 bases and J gave up 4 bases, with 7 bases separating them. Germline CDR1 and CDR2: SGDLS and YYNGEE. This CDR3 comprises 12 residues. The CDR3, as DNA: TGTGCCAGCAGCCCACGGGCAGATACGCAGTATTTT. Residues: CASSPRADTQYF.

This clone occurred a few times. V and J are TRBV6-1 and TRBJ1-2, with a possible D match to TRBD1 (5 bases). Looked up from germline, CDR1 is MNHNS and CDR2 is SASEGT. Between the trimmed V and J ends, which lost 8 bases and 2 bases, there was a span of 6 bases. The CDR3 is 11 amino acids. In DNA, the CDR3 is TGTGCCAGCGGACAAAACTATGGCTACACCTTC. The encoded protein is CASGQNYGYTF.

The chain couples TRBV30 to TRBJ2-5; 8 positions match TRBD2. CDR1 is GTSNPN, CDR2 SVGIG, per germline (reference sequence). V gave up 3 bases and J gave up 5 bases; unmatched junction bases: 8. The CDR3 is 14 residues long. CDR3 sequence reads: CAWRGRTSWETQYF. The CDR3 coding sequence is TGTGCCTGGAGGGGCCGGACTAGCTGGGAGACCCAGTACTTC. Using reference TRBV30 and TRBJ2-5 for the parts outside the CDR3, the full variable domain is SQTIHQWPATLVQPVGSPLSLECTVEGTSNPNLYWYRQAAGRGLQLLFYSVGIGQISSEVPQNLSASRPQDRQFILSSKKLLLSDSGFYLCAWRGRTSWETQYFGPGTRLLVL.

This clone showed up just a few times. This chain links TRBV6-5 with TRBJ1-6; 8 bases fit TRBD1. The CDR3 sequence is 14 residues long. J gave up 10 bases and V 6 bases, and 8 bases lay outside the gene matches. The V gene's germline CDR1 is MNHEY and CDR2 SVGAGI. This CDR3 reads CASSPTGEGSPLHF. The CDR3, as DNA: TGTGCCAGCAGCCCGACAGGGGAAGGGTCACCCCTCCACTTT.

This clone has a single count. The chain carries TRBV6-1 and TRBJ2-7, with 11 bases aligning to TRBD1. Trimming removed 3 bases from V and 3 bases from J; junction bases left unmatched: 10. This CDR3 is built from 17 residues. The germline CDR1 and CDR2 sequences are MNHNS and SASEGT. In DNA form, the CDR3 reads TGTGCCAGCAGTGACCCTTCCAGGGACAGGGGGTTCTACGAGCAGTACTTC. Amino acids: CASSDPSRDRGFYEQYF.

This chain joins TRBV14 and TRBJ1-3, with 8 nucleotides matching TRBD1. With 4 bases clipped from V and 0 bases from J, the junction kept 5 bases outside the gene matches. The V gene's germline CDR1 is SGHDN and CDR2 FVKESK. The CDR3 is 16 amino acids. As DNA, the CDR3 is TGTGCCAGCAGCCCGGACAGGGAGCTCTCTGGAAACACCATATATTTT. It specifies CASSPDRELSGNTIYF.